This paragraph covers one T cell receptor beta chain sequence. As originally analysed: From reference gene primer amplification, estimates of nucleated cell counts were derived. TCRdb's copy holds only in-frame clones and misses some; the assay was immunoSEQ multiplex PCR. D and trimming come from the DNA, and the V and J calls and clone size come from that table. The sample lists around 36,000 clones; under 90% were seen once. The record originates from a study of blood T cell repertoires in COVID-19. For the study at large: Sites in the United States, Italy and Spain provided acute and convalescent COVID-19 samples. T cells, B-cell-depleted T cells, or PBMCs supplied cDNA or gDNA.

After removal of 7 bases from V and 0 bases from J, the junction contained 8 bases not matched to a gene. The CDR3 spans 15 residues. Germline-derived CDR1 and CDR2 are SNHLY and FYNNEI. The gene calls are TRBV2 and TRBJ1-1; 7 bases are a match to TRBD1. The TCR sequence derives from a man aged 45-60 years with acute or convalescent COVID-19. The material sequenced was peripheral blood. The CDR3 DNA reads as TGTGCCAGCAATAAGGGGGCAGGCTTGAACACTGAAGCTTTCTTT. Translation gives CASNKGAGLNTEAFF.